This record concerns one T cell receptor (beta chain) sequence. Using immunoSEQ multiplex PCR, the repertoire was profiled, and TCRdb retains in-frame clones only, with some absent. Altogether some 740,000 clones are present, about 91% being singletons, with the ten largest covering less than 25%. These data originate in a study of shared clonotypes between healthy human individuals. Cells designated naive CD8 were CD45RO-negative and were positively selected for CCR7, with terminally differentiated effector memory CD45RA+ cells excluded. Healthy and HIV-negative, the adult donors had no recent acute infections or vaccinations. This CDR3 contains 16 residues. From germline, CDR1 is SGHRS and CDR2 YFSETQ. With 4 bases clipped from V and 5 bases from J, the junction kept 10 bases outside the gene matches.

This chain links TRBV5-1 with TRBJ2-2, with 8 bases that match TRBD1. Sequenced input: naive CD8+ T cells sorted from blood. This TCR was recovered from a man aged 25 to 40 in good health. CDR3 DNA: TGCGCCAGCAGCCCTAGCCGGGACAGGTGGACCGGGGAGCTGTTTTTT. It translates to CASSPSRDRWTGELFF.